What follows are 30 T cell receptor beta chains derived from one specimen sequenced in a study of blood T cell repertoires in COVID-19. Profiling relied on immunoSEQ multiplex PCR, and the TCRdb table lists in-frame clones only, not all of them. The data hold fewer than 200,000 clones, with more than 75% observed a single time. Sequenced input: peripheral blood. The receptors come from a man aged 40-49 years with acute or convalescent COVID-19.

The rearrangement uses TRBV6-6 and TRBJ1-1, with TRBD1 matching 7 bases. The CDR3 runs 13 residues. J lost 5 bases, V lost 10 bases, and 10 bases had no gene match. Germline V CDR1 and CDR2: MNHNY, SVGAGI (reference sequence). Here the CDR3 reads CATLPGGTTEAFF. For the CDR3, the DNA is TGTGCCACCCTCCCAGGGGGTACGACTGAAGCTTTCTTT.

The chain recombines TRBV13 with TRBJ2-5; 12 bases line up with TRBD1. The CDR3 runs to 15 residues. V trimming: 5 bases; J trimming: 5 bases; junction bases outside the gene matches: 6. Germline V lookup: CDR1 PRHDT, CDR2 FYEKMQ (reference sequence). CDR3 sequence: CASSDRDRGPETQYF. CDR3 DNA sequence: TGTGCCAGCAGCGACCGGGACAGGGGGCCGGAGACCCAGTACTTC.

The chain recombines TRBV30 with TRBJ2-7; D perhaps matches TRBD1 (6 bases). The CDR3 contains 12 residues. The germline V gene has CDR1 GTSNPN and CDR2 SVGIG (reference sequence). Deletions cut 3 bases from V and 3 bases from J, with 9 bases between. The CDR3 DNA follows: TGTGCCTGGAGCCTCAGGGGCTACGAGCAGTACTTC. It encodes CAWSLRGYEQYF.

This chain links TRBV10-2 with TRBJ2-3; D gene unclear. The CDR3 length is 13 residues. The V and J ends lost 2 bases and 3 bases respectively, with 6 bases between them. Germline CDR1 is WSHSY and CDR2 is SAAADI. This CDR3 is CASSEVRTDTQYF. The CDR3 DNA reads TGCGCCAGCAGTGAGGTTAGAACAGATACGCAGTATTTT.

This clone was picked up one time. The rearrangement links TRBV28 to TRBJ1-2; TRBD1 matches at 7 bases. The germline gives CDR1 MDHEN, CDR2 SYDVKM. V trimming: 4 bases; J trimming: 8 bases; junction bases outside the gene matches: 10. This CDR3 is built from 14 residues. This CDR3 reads CASSSPGTGVGYTF. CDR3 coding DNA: TGTGCCAGCAGTTCCCCCGGAACAGGGGTAGGCTACACCTTC.

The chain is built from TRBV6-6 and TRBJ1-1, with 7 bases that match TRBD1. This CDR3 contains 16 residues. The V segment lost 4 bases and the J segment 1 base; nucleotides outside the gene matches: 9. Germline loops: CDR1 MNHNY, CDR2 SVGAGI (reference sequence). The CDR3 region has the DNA TGTGCCAGCAGTTCCTATAACCGGGACAGGAACACTGAAGCTTTCTTT. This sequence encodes CASSSYNRDRNTEAFF.

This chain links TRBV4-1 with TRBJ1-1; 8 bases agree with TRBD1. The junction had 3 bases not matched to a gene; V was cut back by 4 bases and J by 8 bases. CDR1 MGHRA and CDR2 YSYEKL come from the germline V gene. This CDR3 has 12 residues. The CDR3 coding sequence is TGCGCCAGCAGCCCAGGGGGCGCGGAAGCTTTCTTT. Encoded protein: CASSPGGAEAFF.

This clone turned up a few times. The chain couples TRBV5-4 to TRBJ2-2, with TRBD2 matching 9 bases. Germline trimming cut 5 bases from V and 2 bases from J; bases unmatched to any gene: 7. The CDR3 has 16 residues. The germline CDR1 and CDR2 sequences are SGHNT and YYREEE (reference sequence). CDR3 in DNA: TGTGCCAGCAGTAAGGTAGCGGGGGCAAACACCGGGGAGCTGTTTTTT. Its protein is CASSKVAGANTGELFF.

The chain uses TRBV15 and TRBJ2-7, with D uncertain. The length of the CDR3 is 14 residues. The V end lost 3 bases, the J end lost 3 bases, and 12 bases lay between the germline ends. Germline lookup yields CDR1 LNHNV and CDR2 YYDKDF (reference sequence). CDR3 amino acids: CATSSGAQSYEQYF. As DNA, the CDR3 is TGTGCCACCAGCAGCGGTGCGCAAAGCTACGAGCAGTACTTC.

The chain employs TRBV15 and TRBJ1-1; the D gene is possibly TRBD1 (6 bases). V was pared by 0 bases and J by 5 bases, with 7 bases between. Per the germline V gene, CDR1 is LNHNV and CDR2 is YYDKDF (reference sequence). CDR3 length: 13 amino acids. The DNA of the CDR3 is TGTGCCACCAGCAGAGATAGGGGGACTGAAGCTTTCTTT. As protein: CATSRDRGTEAFF. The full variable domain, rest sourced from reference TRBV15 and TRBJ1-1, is DAMVIQNPRYQVTQFGKPVTLSCSQTLNHNVMYWYQQKSSQAPKLLFHYYDKDFNNEADTPDNFQSRRPNTSFCFLDIRSPGLGDTAMYLCATSRDRGTEAFFGQGTRLTVV.

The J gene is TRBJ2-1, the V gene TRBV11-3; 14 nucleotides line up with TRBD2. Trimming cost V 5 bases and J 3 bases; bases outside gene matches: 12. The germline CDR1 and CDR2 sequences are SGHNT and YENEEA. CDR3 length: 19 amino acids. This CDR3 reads CASSPRRTSGGNFYNEQFF. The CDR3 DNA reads TGTGCCAGCAGCCCCCGGAGGACTAGCGGGGGGAATTTCTACAATGAGCAGTTCTTC.

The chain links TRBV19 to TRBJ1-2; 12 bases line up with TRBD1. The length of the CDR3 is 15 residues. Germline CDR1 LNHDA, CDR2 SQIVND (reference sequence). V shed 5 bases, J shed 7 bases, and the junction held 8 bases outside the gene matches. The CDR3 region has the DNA TGTGCCAGTAGTTCTTCCGGGACAGGGGGCTTTGGCTACACCTTC. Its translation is CASSSSGTGGFGYTF.

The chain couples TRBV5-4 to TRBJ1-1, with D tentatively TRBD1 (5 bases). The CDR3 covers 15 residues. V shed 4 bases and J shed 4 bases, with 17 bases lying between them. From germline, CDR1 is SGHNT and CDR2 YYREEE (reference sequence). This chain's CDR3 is CASSPQVFRFTEAFF. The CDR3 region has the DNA TGTGCCAGCAGCCCACAGGTTTTTCGGTTCACTGAAGCTTTCTTT.

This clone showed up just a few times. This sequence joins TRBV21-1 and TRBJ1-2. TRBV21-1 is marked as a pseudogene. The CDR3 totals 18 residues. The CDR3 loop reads CASSKGLEGGEGNYGYTF. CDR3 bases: TGTGCCAGCAGCAAAGGGCTCGAGGGAGGGGAGGGTAACTATGGCTACACCTTC.

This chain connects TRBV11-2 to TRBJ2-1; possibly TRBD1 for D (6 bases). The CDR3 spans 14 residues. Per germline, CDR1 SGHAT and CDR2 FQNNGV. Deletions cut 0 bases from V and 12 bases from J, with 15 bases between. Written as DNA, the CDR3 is TGTGCCAGCAGCTTAGAAGGGGGTACTGGGGGGCAGTTCTTC. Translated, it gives CASSLEGGTGGQFF.

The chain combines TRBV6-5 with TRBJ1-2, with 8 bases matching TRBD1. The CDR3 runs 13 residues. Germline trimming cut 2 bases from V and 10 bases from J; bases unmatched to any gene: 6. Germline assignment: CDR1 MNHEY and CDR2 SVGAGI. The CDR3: CASSYAGQGYYTF. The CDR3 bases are TGTGCCAGCAGTTACGCCGGACAGGGATACTACACCTTC.

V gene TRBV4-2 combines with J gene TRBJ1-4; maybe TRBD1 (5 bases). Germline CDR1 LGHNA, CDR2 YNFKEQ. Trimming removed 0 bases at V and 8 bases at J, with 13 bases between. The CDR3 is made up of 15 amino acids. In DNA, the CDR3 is TGTGCCAGCAGCCAAGAATCCATGGAGGGGGAAAAACTGTTTTTT. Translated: CASSQESMEGEKLFF.

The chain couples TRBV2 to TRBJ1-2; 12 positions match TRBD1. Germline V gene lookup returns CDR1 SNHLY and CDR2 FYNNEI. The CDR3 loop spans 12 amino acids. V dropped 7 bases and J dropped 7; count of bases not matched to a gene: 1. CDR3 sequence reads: CASTGQGAGYTF. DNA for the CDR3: TGTGCCAGCACGGGACAGGGGGCTGGCTACACCTTC.

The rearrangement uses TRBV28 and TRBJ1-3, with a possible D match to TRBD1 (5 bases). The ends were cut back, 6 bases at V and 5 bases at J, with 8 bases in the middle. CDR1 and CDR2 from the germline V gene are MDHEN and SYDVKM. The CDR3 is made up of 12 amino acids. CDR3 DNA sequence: TGTGCCAGCAGGGGGGGTAGAAACACCATATATTTT. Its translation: CASRGGRNTIYF.

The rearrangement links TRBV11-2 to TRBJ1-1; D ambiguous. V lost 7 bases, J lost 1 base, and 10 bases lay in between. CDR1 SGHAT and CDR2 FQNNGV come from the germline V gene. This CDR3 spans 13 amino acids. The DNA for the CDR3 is TGTGCCAGCACCGAGATACGGAACACTGAAGCTTTCTTT. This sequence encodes CASTEIRNTEAFF.

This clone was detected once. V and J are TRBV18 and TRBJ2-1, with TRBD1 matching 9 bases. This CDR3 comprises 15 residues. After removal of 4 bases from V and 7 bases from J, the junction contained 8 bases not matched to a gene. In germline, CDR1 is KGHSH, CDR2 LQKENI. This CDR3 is CASSRTGTGWNEQFF. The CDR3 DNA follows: TGTGCCAGCTCACGCACCGGGACAGGGTGGAATGAGCAGTTCTTC.

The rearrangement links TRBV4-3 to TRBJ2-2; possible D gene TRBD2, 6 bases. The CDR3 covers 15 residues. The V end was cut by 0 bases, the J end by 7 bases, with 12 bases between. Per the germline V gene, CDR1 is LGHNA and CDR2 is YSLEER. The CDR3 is CASSQDTGVGGELFF. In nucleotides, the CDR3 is TGCGCCAGCAGCCAAGATACGGGGGTGGGCGGGGAGCTGTTTTTT.

The CDR3 DNA sequence: TGTGCCAGCAGCCAAGGCGGAGAGACCCAGTACTTC. Its translation: CASSQGGETQYF. This chain links TRBV3-1 (or the pseudogene TRBV3-2) with TRBJ2-5; no firm D call. Trimming took off 1 base at V and 4 bases at J, with 4 bases between the two ends. The germline CDR1 and CDR2 sequences are LGHDT and YNNKEL (reference sequence). The length of the CDR3 is 12 residues.

For the CDR3, the DNA is TGTGCCAGCAGTTCCACCGGGACAGGGGACAATCAGCCCCAGCATTTT. This gives the protein CASSSTGTGDNQPQHF. This chain uses TRBV6-5 with TRBJ1-5; TRBD1 matches 10 bases. This CDR3 is built from 16 residues. CDR1 and CDR2 (germline): MNHEY, SVGAGI. After removal of 4 bases from V and 3 bases from J, the junction contained 6 bases not matched to a gene.

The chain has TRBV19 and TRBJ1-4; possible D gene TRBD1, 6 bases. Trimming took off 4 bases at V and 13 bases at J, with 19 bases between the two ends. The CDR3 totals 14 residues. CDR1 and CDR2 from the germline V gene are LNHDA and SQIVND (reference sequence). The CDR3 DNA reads TGTGCCAGTAGTACTAGCGGGTCGTTAGGGGGACTGTTTTTT. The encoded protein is CASSTSGSLGGLFF.

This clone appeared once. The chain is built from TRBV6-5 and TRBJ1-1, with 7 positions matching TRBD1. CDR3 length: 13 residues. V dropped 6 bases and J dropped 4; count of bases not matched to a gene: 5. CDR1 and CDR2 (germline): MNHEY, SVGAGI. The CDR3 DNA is TGTGCCAGCAGCCCCACAGGGGTCACTGAAGCTTTCTTT. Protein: CASSPTGVTEAFF.

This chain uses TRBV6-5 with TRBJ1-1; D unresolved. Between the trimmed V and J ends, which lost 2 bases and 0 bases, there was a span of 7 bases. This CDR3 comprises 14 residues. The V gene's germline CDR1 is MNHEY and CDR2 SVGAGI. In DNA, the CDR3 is TGTGCCAGCAGTTACAGCCTCATGAACACTGAAGCTTTCTTT. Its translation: CASSYSLMNTEAFF.

CDR3 bases: TGTGCCAGCAGTCTTACGCGGGATAATTCACCCCTCCACTTT. Encoded protein: CASSLTRDNSPLHF. The J gene is TRBJ1-6, the V gene TRBV2, with D unclear. This CDR3 contains 14 residues. The V and J ends lost 5 bases and 5 bases respectively, with 10 bases between them. Germline loops: CDR1 SNHLY, CDR2 FYNNEI.

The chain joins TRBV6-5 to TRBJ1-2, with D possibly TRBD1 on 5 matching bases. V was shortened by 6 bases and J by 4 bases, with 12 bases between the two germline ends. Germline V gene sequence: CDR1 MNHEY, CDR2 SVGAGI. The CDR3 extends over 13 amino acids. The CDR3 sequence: CASSARQSYGYTF. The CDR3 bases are TGTGCCAGCAGCGCTAGACAGTCCTATGGCTACACCTTC.

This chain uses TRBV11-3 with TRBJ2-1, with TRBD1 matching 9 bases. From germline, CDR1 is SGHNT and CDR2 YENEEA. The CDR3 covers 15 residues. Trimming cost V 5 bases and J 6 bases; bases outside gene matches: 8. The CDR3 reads CASSMGGQGSNEQFF. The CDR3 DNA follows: TGTGCCAGCAGCATGGGAGGACAGGGGTCCAATGAGCAGTTCTTC.